The text below deals with one T cell receptor beta chain. This entry is derived from a study of blood T cell repertoires in COVID-19. This table comes from immunoSEQ multiplex PCR, and its TCRdb copy is limited to in-frame clones, with some not included. The sample records some 90,000 clones, 75% to 90% being singletons. Germline V CDR1 and CDR2: LNHDA, SQIVND (reference sequence). There are 14 residues in the CDR3. V dropped 7 bases and J dropped 3; count of bases not matched to a gene: 5. The sample consisted of peripheral blood. This TCR came from a human donor in a cohort sampled during active COVID-19. The rearrangement joins TRBV19 to TRBJ2-3; 9 bases match TRBD1. The CDR3 spells CASTRQGGTDTQYF. DNA of the CDR3: TGTGCCAGTACAAGACAGGGGGGGACAGATACGCAGTATTTT.